This entry describes one T cell receptor (beta chain). Antigen unknown. This sample is drawn from a study of post-analysis software for immune sequencing data. Every TCR beta cDNA library bore unique molecular identifiers. cDNA molecules numbering roughly 0.5 million came from about 0.94 to 9.7 million T cells. MiXCR was run by TCRdb on the PCR reads, yielding one entry per CDR3 protein. The sample lists hundreds of thousands of distinct CDR3 sequences, about 53% occurring once. Whole-study findings and limits: A significant reduction in normalized Chao1 diversity was observed in multiple sclerosis patients versus controls. Pronounced co-clustering by F measure was evident among identically batched samples.

This sequence was found in a girl aged 10-17 years with multiple sclerosis. Sequenced material: blood.

The CDR3, as DNA: TGTGCCAGTCTAGGGACTAACACAGATACGCAGTATTTT. Amino acids: CASLGTNTDTQYF. This rearrangement joins TRBV9 to TRBJ2-3, with 7 bases identical to TRBD2. J lost 2 bases, V lost 8 bases, and 5 bases had no gene match. This CDR3 spans 13 amino acids. Germline V gene lookup returns CDR1 SGDLS and CDR2 YYNGEE.